This TCR beta chain was profiled in a study of immune evolution from preneoplasia to lung adenocarcinoma. Repertoires were generated with immunoSEQ multiplex PCR, while TCRdb's copy carries only in-frame clones and drops some. The sample lists over 10,000 clones, roughly 84% occurring once. V was pared by 0 bases and J by 5 bases, with 4 bases between. This CDR3 is built from 12 residues. In germline, CDR1 is ENHRY, CDR2 SYGVKD. The TCR sequence derives from a person aged 45 to 69 with lung adenocarcinoma. The sequenced sample consisted of FFPE tissue from an adenomatous hyperplasia lung lesion. Subset described: atypical adenomatous hyperplasia (AAH), lung preneoplasia. This rearrangement joins TRBV10-3 to TRBJ2-5; D uncertain. The CDR3 nucleotides are TGTGCCATCAGTGAGTCGGGCGAGACCCAGTACTTC. This translates into CAISESGETQYF.